This T cell receptor beta chain stems from a study of cytomegalovirus exposure and HLA in healthy donors. The primer mix had 60 Vbeta and 13 Jbeta primers. The table came from immunoSEQ multiplex PCR; TCRdb's copy has only in-frame clones and leaves some out. The top ten clones hold about 8.6% of a sample with 100,000 to 150,000 clones, about 81% of them seen once. Trimming cost V 1 base and J 0 bases; bases outside gene matches: 10. CDR1 is SGDLS and CDR2 is YYNGEE in the germline V gene. The CDR3 loop spans 18 amino acids. V usage is TRBV9 and J usage is TRBJ2-1; 7 nucleotides match TRBD2. The clonotype was recovered from a woman aged 50 to 60 in good health and CMV-seropositive. The sequenced sample was PBMCs. The CDR3 loop reads CASSVTGGSTISYNEQFF. CDR3 in DNA: TGTGCCAGCAGCGTAACCGGGGGGTCCACAATCTCCTACAATGAGCAGTTCTTC.